Listed below are T cell receptor beta chains from one sample, sequenced in a study of cytomegalovirus exposure and HLA in healthy donors. Produced via immunoSEQ multiplex PCR; TCRdb's table is partial and in-frame only. The sample has about 110,000 clones; 55% to 75% are singletons. Sequenced: PBMCs. The receptor source for this set is a woman aged 70-85 years in good health and CMV-seropositive. CDR3s leave out the opening cysteine and the closing phenylalanine or tryptophan.

>TRBV29-1|TRBJ2-5
SVEGVAGGRKTQY
>TRBV30|TRBJ2-1
AWGRSGTRLEF
>TRBV10-2|TRBJ1-2
ASSDAALYGYT
>TRBV7-2|TRBJ2-3
ASRSPTRSDTQY
>TRBV6-6|TRBJ2-3
ASSSSGGPRDTQY
>TRBV11-2|TRBJ1-2
ASSRNSVYGYT
>TRBV11-2|TRBJ2-7
ASSWFTGGTLPIDYEQY
>TRBV7-7|TRBJ2-5
ASSLGAGQIQETQY
>TRBV12-5|TRBJ1-1
ASGRGANTEAF
>TRBV9|TRBJ1-1
ASSADSNTEAF
>TRBV4-3|TRBJ2-3
ASSQGPGGDPTDTQY
>TRBV14|TRBJ2-5
ASSQEDSAQETQY
>TRBV2|TRBJ2-7
ASSAGSVSSYEQY
>TRBV27|TRBJ1-6
ASTPGGYGSPLH
>TRBV10-3|TRBJ2-7
AISARDLTGTDEQY
>TRBV4-3|TRBJ2-1
ASSQELRHGTGNEQF
>TRBV2|TRBJ1-1
ASFGQNTEAF
>TRBV4-2|TRBJ1-5
ASSRGTGGQPQH
>TRBV7-2|TRBJ2-3
ASSYPPPGTSTDTQY
>TRBV14|TRBJ1-1
ASSQDPPGVNTEAF
>TRBV5-6|TRBJ1-4
ASSRGQGTNEKLF
>TRBV12-5|TRBJ1-1
ASRGIHTTTEAF
>TRBV7-2|TRBJ1-6
ASSSLRRGDSPLH
>TRBV4-2|TRBJ2-2
ASSQDRRGSGAGELF
>TRBV4-3|TRBJ2-2
ASSHPQVGGNTGELF
>TRBV7-8|TRBJ2-5
ASSLFGTGGQETQY
>TRBV6-5|TRBJ2-1
ASRGTGQSYNEQF